Listed below are T cell receptor beta chains from one sample, sequenced in a study of patients with pleural tuberculosis. MiXCR was run by TCRdb on the reads, yielding one entry per CDR3 protein. This table holds almost 30,000 distinct CDR3 sequences, 15% to 20% found once. Sequencing input: peripheral blood. These receptors all come from a human donor with pleural tuberculosis. CDR3s include the opening cysteine and the closing phenylalanine or tryptophan. Fields, in order: J gene, V gene, D gene, CDR3 protein. A D gene is named only where the DNA matches it firmly.

>TRBJ2-1|TRBV4-3|.
CASSQDMPPFGGSSYNEQFF
>TRBJ2-1|TRBV25-1|TRBD1
CASRTGGPYNEQFF
>TRBJ2-7|TRBV15|TRBD1
CATSWDRAYEQYF
>TRBJ1-6|TRBV3-2|.
CASSHTTYSPLHF
>TRBJ2-3|TRBV7-9|.
CASSLERGVVADTQYF
>TRBJ2-2|TRBV20-1|TRBD1
CSARSAGQGDTGELFF
>TRBJ2-1|TRBV6-1|TRBD2
CASSGLAGGYNEQFF
>TRBJ2-7|TRBV15|.
CATSRPDGDGALNSYEQYF
>TRBJ2-3|TRBV7-9|TRBD2
CASSNLAGGTSTDTQYF
>TRBJ2-7|TRBV28|TRBD1
CASSSTGTGTYEQYF
>TRBJ1-2|TRBV20-1|.
CSATADYGYTF
>TRBJ2-7|TRBV29-1|.
CSVDLRQGLREQYF
>TRBJ2-3|TRBV19|.
CASSTQVKTDTQYF
>TRBJ2-1|TRBV6-5|.
CASSYPIKRPTSYNEQFF
>TRBJ2-1|TRBV28|TRBD2
CASSLFLALADSYNEQFF
>TRBJ2-3|TRBV18|.
CASSPRTFGSTDTQYF
>TRBJ1-1|TRBV30|.
CAWSLNRILRAEAFF
>TRBJ2-7|TRBV5-1|.
CASSWTEPGGYEQYF
>TRBJ2-7|TRBV6-2/TRBV6-3|TRBD2
CASMELAGEDEQYF
>TRBJ1-2|TRBV27|.
CASSSTEYYGYTF
>TRBJ2-1|TRBV5-5|.
CASSLAETTNEQFF
>TRBJ1-2|TRBV30|.
CAWKSGAGYTF
>TRBJ2-3|TRBV6-1|TRBD2
CASRSSGSGSDTQYF
>TRBJ2-7|TRBV12-3/TRBV12-4|.
CASSIQYEQYF
>TRBJ1-3|TRBV20-1|.
CSASQSSGNTIYF
>TRBJ2-7|TRBV30|TRBD1
CAWSVPGGDYEQYF
>TRBJ2-5|TRBV2|.
CASSDDTETQYF
>TRBJ2-1|TRBV27|.
CASRLPSWRVYNEQLF
>TRBJ2-7|TRBV6-1|TRBD1
CASFSAGTGTYEQYF
>TRBJ2-1|TRBV5-1|.
CASSLSPRRDNEQFF